This T cell receptor (beta chain) was captured in a study of post-analysis software for immune sequencing data. Study-wide context: Relapsing-remitting, secondary progressive and progressive-relapsing multiple sclerosis were all included among the disease courses. Whole-study results and caveats: Same-batch samples co-clustered strongly by F measure. Compared against controls, patients with multiple sclerosis displayed significantly lower normalized Chao1 diversity. In patients, five or six TRBV segments were more frequent than in controls, with TRBV5-6, TRBV5-1 and TRBV20-1 among them.

The CDR3 runs to 14 residues. The V and J ends lost 5 bases and 5 bases respectively, with 15 bases between them. CDR1 and CDR2 from the germline V gene are SGHTA and FQGNSA. Carried by the TCR beta cDNA libraries were unique molecular identifiers. Between about 1 and 10 million T cells gave rise to roughly 0.5 million cDNA molecules. Each CDR3 protein is one row after TCRdb ran MiXCR on the PCR reads. The data show 450,000 or so distinct CDR3 sequences, approximately 45% seen once. About this clonotype: Its antigen is as yet unknown.

V and J are TRBV7-2 and TRBJ1-2; possibly TRBD1 for D (5 bases). The TCR was taken from a girl between 5 and 17 years old with multiple sclerosis. The source material was blood. CDR3 protein: CASSAQGGLYGYTF. The CDR3 nucleotides read TGTGCCAGCAGCGCCCAGGGAGGGTTATATGGCTACACCTTC.